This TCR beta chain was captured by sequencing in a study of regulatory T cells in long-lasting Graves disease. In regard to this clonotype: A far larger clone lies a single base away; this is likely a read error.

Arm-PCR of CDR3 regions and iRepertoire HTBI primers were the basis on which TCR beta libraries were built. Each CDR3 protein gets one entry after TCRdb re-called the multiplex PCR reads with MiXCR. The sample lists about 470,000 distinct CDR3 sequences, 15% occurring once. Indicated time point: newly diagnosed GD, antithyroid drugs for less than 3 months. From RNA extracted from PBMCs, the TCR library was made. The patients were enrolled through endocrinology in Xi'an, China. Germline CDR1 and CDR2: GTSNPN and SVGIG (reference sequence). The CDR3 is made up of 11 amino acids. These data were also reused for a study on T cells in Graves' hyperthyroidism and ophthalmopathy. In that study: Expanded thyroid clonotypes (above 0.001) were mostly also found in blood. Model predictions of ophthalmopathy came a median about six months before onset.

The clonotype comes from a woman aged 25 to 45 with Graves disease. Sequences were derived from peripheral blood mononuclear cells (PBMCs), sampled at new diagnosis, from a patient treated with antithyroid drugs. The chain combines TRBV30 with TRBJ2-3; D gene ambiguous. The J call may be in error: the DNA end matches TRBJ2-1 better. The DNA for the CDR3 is TGTGCCTGGAGTGCAAGTTACGAGCAGTTCTTC. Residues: CAWSASYEQFF.